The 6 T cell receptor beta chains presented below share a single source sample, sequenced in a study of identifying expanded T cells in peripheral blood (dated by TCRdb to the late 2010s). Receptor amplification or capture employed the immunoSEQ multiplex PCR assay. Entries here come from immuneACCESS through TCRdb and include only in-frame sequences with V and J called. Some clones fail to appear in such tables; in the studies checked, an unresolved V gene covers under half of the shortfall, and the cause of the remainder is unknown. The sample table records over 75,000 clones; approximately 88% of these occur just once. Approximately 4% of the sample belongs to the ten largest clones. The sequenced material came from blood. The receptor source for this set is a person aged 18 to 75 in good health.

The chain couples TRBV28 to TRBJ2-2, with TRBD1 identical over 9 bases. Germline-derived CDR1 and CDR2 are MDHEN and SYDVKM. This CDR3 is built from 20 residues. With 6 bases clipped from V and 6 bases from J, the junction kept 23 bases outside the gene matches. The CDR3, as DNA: TGTGCCAGCAGCACAAAACCGGGACAGGGCTCGATCGGTAGATCCGGGGAGCTGTTTTTT. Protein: CASSTKPGQGSIGRSGELFF.

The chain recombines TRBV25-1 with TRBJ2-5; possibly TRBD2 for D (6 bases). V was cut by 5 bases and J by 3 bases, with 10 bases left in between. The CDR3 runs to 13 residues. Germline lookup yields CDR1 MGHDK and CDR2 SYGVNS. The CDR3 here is CASSTRGKETQYF. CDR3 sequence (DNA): TGTGCCAGCAGTACTCGGGGGAAAGAGACCCAGTACTTC.

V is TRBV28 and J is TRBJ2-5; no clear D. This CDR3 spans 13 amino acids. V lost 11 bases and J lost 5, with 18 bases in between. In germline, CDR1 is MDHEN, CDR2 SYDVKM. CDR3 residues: CAAKGSTRETQYF. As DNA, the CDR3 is TGTGCCGCGAAGGGAAGTACGAGGGAGACCCAGTACTTC.

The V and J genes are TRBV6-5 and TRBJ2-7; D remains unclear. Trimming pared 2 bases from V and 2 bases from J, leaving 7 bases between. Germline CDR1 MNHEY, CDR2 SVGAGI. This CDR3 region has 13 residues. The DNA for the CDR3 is TGTGCCAGCAGTTACAGGCAGACCTACGAGCAGTACTTC. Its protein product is CASSYRQTYEQYF.

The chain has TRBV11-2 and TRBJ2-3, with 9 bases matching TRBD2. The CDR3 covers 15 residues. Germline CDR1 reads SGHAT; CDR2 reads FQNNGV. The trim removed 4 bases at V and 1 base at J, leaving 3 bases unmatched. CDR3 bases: TGTGCCAGCAGCTCCATAGCGGGGGGCACAGATACGCAGTATTTT. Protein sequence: CASSSIAGGTDTQYF.

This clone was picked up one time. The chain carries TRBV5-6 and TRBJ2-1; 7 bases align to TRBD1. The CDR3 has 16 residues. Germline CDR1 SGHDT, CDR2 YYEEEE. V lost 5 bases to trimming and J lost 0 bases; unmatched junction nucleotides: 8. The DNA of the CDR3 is TGTGCCAGCAGTCGAGATGCAGGGGGCTCCTACAATGAGCAGTTCTTC. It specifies CASSRDAGGSYNEQFF.